These 2 T cell receptor beta chains share one sample of origin, sequenced in a study of beta chain features in type 1 diabetes. Isolated RNA was reverse transcribed in full, so expressed TCRB transcripts were sequenced. Method: immunoSEQ multiplex PCR; TCRdb's copy keeps in-frame clones and lacks some. The sample has about 350,000 clones; about 19% are singletons. Sample: naive CD4+ T cells from blood. Source of these receptors: a woman aged 18-35 years in good health.

V gene TRBV4-1 combines with J gene TRBJ2-3; 7 bases align to TRBD2. V lost 0 bases and J lost 4; bases outside the gene matches: 4. The CDR3 runs to 15 residues. Germline-derived CDR1 and CDR2 are MGHRA and YSYEKL. Written as DNA, the CDR3 is TGCGCCAGCAGCCAAGATGGGAGGGGACCAGATACGCAGTATTTT. Translated, it gives CASSQDGRGPDTQYF.

The table lists this clone with a few counts. The chain uses TRBV6-5 and TRBJ2-5, with D unclear. The CDR3 runs 13 residues. Trimming pared 0 bases from V and 7 bases from J, leaving 9 bases between. CDR1 and CDR2 from the germline V gene are MNHEY and SVGAGI. The CDR3 reads CASSYSTGGTQYF. The DNA of the CDR3 is TGTGCCAGCAGTTACTCGACGGGTGGGACCCAGTACTTC.